The 5 T cell receptor beta chains presented below share a single source sample, sequenced in a study of blood T cell repertoires in COVID-19. Data came from immunoSEQ multiplex PCR; TCRdb stores just in-frame clones and leaves some out. The table records approximately 77,000 clones, around three quarters of them present only once. Sample: peripheral blood. The receptor source for this set is a woman between 65 and 79 years old with acute or convalescent COVID-19.

The sample holds a few counts of this clone. The gene calls are TRBV5-8 and TRBJ2-1; TRBD2 is a possible D gene (6 bases). The V end was cut by 4 bases, the J end by 4 bases, with 9 bases between. The CDR3 has 13 residues. The germline gives CDR1 SGHTS, CDR2 YDEGEE. CDR3 in DNA: TGTGCCAGCAGCGGCGGGGTTTACAATGAGCAGTTCTTC. Translated: CASSGGVYNEQFF.

The chain couples TRBV5-1 to TRBJ2-1; 10 bases fit TRBD2. The CDR3 spans 15 residues. The V gene end was trimmed by 5 bases and the J gene end by 3 bases; junction bases not matched to a gene: 5. Germline CDR1 is SGHRS and CDR2 is YFSETQ. For the CDR3, the DNA is TGCGCCAGCAGGGCTAGCGGGGGCAGCTACAATGAGCAGTTCTTC. The encoded protein is CASRASGGSYNEQFF.

The chain's CDR3 is CASSLDVGGQFF. CDR3 nucleotide sequence: TGTGCCAGCAGTTTAGATGTAGGGGGGCAGTTCTTC. This chain connects TRBV12-3 or TRBV12-4 to TRBJ2-1; a possible D gene is TRBD1 (6 bases). V gave up 1 base and J gave up 12 bases, with 10 bases separating them. The CDR3 runs 12 residues.

This clone has only one observation. The genes are TRBV5-4 and TRBJ1-1; the match to TRBD1 covers 7 bases. The CDR3 spans 15 residues. The germline V gene has CDR1 SGHNT and CDR2 YYREEE (reference sequence). The junction had 5 bases not matched to a gene; V was cut back by 2 bases and J by 1 base. In DNA form, the CDR3 reads TGTGCCAGCAGCTTAAGGGGGCTTGGGAACACTGAAGCTTTCTTT. Its protein is CASSLRGLGNTEAFF.

The chain has TRBV11-3 and TRBJ2-1; TRBD2 matches 12 bases. Trimming at V came to 2 bases and at J to 10 bases, leaving 0 bases not matched to a gene. Per germline, CDR1 SGHNT and CDR2 YENEEA. This CDR3 has 13 residues. This CDR3 is CASSLLAGGEQFF. DNA for the CDR3: TGTGCCAGCAGCTTACTAGCGGGGGGGGAGCAGTTCTTC. The entire variable domain, with the rest obtained from reference TRBV11-3 and TRBJ2-1, is as follows: EAGVVQSPRYKIIEKKQPVAFWCNPISGHNTLYWYLQNLGQGPELLIRYENEEAVDDSQLPKDRFSAERLKGVDSTLKIQPAELGDSAVYLCASSLLAGGEQFFGPGTRLTVL.